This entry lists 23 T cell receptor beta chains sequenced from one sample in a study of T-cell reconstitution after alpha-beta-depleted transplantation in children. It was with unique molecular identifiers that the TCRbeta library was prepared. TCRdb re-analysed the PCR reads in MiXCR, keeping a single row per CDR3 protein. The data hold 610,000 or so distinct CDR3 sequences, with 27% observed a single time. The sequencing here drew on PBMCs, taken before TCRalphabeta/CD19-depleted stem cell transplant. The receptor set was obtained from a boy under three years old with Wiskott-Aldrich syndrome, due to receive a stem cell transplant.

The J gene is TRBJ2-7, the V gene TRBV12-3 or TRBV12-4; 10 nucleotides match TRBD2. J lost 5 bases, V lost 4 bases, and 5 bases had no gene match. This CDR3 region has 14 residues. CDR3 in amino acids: CASSSSSGSHEQYF. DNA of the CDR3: TGTGCCAGCAGTTCTTCTAGCGGGAGCCACGAGCAGTACTTC.

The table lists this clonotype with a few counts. CDR3 nucleotide sequence: TGTGCCAGCAGCGTCGGGCTAGCGGGAGACACCTACGAGCAGTACTTC. Amino acid sequence: CASSVGLAGDTYEQYF. This sequence joins TRBV9 and TRBJ2-7; 10 positions match TRBD2. This CDR3 has 16 residues. Germline CDR1 is SGDLS and CDR2 is YYNGEE. The V segment lost 2 bases and the J segment 2 bases; nucleotides outside the gene matches: 7.

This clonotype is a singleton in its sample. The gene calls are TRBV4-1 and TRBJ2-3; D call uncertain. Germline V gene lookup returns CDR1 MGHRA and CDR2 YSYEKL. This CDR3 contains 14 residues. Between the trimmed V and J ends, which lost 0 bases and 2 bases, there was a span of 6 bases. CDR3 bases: TGCGCCAGCAGCCAAGATCTCCTCACAGATACGCAGTATTTT. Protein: CASSQDLLTDTQYF.

For the CDR3, the DNA is TGTGCCAGCAGACCGGGACTAGCGCCAAATGAGCAGTTCTTC. Residues: CASRPGLAPNEQFF. This rearrangement joins TRBV12-3 or TRBV12-4 to TRBJ2-1; 10 bases are shared with TRBD2. The CDR3 spans 14 residues. With 6 bases clipped from V and 7 bases from J, the junction kept 6 bases outside the gene matches.

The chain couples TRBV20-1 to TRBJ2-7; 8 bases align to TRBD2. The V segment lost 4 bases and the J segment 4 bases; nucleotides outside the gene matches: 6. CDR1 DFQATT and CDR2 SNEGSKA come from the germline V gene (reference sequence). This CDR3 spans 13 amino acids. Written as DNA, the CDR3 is TGCAGTGCTACCTCGGGACTAGTATACGAGCAGTACTTC. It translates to CSATSGLVYEQYF.

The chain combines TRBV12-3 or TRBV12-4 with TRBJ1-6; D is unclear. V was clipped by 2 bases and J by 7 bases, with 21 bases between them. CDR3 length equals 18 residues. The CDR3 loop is CASSLIVVSPVPNSPLHF. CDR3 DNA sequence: TGTGCCAGCAGTTTAATTGTTGTATCCCCTGTGCCAAATTCACCCCTCCACTTT.

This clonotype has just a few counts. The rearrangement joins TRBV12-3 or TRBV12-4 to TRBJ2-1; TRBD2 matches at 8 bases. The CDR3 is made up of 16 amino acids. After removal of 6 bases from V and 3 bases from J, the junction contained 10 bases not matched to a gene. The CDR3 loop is CASSPGLREVYNEQFF. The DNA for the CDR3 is TGTGCCAGCAGCCCGGGGCTGCGGGAGGTCTACAATGAGCAGTTCTTC.

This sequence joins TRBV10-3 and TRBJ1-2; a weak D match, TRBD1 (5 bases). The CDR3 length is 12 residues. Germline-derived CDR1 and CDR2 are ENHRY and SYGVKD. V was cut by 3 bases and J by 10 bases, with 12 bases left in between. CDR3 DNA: TGTGCCATCAGTGATAGGAGGGACGACTACACCTTC. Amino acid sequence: CAISDRRDDYTF.

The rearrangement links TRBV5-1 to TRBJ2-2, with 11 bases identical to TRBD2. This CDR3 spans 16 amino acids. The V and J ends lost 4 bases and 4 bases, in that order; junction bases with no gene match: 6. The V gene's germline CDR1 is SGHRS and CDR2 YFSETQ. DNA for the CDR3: TGCGCCAGCAGCCATCCCGGGACTAGCGGCACCGGGGAGCTGTTTTTT. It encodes CASSHPGTSGTGELFF.

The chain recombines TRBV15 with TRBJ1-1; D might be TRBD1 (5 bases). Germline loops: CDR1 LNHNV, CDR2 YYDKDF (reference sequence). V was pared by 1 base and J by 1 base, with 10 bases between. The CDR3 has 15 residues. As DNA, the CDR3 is TGTGCCACCAGCAGAGTGGGGCTCAGGAACACTGAAGCTTTCTTT. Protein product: CATSRVGLRNTEAFF.

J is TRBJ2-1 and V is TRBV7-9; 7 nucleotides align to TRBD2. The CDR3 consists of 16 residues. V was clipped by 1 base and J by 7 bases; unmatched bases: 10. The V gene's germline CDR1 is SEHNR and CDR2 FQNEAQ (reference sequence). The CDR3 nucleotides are TGTGCCAGCAGCTTAGTCGGCAGGGAGGGGAAAAATGAGCAGTTCTTC. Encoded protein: CASSLVGREGKNEQFF. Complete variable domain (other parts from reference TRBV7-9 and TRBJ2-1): DTGVSQNPRHKITKRGQNVTFRCDPISEHNRLYWYRQTLGQGPEFLTYFQNEAQLEKSRLLSDRFSAERPKGSFSTLEIQRTEQGDSAMYLCASSLVGREGKNEQFFGPGTRLTVL.

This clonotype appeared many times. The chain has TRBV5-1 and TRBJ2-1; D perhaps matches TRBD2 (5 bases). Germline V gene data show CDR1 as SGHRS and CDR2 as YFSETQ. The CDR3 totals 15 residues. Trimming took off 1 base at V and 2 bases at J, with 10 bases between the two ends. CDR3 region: CASSLTGITYNEQFF. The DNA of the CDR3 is TGCGCCAGCAGCTTGACCGGGATCACCTACAATGAGCAGTTCTTC.

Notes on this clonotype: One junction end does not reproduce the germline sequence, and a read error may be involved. Here the CDR3 DNA reads TGTGCCATCAGCCCGACAGAGGGTGAAAAACTGTTTTTT. Protein sequence: CAISPTEGEKLFF. The chain joins TRBV7-9 to TRBJ1-4, with D perhaps matching TRBD1 (5 bases). Germline CDR1 SEHNR, CDR2 FQNEAQ (reference sequence). This CDR3 spans 13 amino acids.

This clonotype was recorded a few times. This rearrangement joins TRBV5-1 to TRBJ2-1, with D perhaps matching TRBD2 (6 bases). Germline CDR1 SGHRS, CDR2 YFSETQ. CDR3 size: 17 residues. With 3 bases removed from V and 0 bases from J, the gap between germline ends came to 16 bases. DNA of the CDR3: TGCGCCAGCAGCTCGGATCTAGCGTCGAGCTCCTACAATGAGCAGTTCTTC. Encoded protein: CASSSDLASSSYNEQFF.

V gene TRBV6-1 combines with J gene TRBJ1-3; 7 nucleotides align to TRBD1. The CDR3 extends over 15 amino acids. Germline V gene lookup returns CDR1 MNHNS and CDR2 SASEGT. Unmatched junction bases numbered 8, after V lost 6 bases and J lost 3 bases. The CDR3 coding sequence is TGTGCCAGCAGCCGCGACAGGGTTTATGGAAACACCATATATTTT. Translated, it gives CASSRDRVYGNTIYF.

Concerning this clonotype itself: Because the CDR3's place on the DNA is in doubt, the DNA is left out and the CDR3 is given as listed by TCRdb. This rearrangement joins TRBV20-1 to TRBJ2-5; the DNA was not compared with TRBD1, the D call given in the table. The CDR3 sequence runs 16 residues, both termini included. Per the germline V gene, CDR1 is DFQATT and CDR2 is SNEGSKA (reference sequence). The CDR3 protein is CSARFVGFGAGETQYF.

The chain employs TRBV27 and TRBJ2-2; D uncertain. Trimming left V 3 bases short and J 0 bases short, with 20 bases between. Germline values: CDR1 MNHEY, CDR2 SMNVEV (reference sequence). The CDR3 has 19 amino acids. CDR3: CASSFSYLVVDANTGELFF. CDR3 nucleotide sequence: TGTGCCAGCAGTTTTTCCTATCTCGTAGTAGACGCGAACACCGGGGAGCTGTTTTTT.

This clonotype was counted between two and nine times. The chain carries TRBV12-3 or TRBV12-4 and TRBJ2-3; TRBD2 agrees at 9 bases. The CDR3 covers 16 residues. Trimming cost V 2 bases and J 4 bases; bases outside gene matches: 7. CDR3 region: CASSLRGSGRPDTQYF. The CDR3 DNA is TGTGCCAGCAGTTTAAGGGGTAGCGGGAGACCAGATACGCAGTATTTT.

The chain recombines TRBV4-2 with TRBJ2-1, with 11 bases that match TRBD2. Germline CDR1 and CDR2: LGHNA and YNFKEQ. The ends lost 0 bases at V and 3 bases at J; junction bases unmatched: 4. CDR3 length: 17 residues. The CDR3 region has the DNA TGTGCCAGCAGCCAAGAGGGAACTAGCGGGAGCTACAATGAGCAGTTCTTC. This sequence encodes CASSQEGTSGSYNEQFF.

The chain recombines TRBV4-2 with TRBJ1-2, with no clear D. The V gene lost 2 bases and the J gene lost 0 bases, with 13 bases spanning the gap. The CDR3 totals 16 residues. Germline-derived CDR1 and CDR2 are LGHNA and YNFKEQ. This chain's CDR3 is CASSQKIGQSNYGYTF. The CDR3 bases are TGTGCCAGCAGCCAAAAGATTGGGCAGTCTAACTATGGCTACACCTTC.

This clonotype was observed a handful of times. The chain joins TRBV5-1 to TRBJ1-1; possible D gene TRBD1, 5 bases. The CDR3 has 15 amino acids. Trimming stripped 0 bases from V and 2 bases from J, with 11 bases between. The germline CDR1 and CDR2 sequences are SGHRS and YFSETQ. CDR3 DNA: TGCGCCAGCAGCTTGGTTGCGGGGCGAAACACTGAAGCTTTCTTT. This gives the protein CASSLVAGRNTEAFF.

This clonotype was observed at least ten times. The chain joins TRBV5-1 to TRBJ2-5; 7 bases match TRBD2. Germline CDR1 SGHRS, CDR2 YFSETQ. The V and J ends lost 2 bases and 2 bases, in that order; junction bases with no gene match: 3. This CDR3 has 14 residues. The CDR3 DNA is TGCGCCAGCAGCTTTGGGACTATACAAGAGACCCAGTACTTC. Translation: CASSFGTIQETQYF.

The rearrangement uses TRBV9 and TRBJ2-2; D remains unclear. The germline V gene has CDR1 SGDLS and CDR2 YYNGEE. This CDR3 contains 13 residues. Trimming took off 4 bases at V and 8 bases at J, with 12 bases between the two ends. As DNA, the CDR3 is TGTGCCAGCAGCAAACCCAACTCGGGGGAGCTGTTTTTT. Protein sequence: CASSKPNSGELFF.